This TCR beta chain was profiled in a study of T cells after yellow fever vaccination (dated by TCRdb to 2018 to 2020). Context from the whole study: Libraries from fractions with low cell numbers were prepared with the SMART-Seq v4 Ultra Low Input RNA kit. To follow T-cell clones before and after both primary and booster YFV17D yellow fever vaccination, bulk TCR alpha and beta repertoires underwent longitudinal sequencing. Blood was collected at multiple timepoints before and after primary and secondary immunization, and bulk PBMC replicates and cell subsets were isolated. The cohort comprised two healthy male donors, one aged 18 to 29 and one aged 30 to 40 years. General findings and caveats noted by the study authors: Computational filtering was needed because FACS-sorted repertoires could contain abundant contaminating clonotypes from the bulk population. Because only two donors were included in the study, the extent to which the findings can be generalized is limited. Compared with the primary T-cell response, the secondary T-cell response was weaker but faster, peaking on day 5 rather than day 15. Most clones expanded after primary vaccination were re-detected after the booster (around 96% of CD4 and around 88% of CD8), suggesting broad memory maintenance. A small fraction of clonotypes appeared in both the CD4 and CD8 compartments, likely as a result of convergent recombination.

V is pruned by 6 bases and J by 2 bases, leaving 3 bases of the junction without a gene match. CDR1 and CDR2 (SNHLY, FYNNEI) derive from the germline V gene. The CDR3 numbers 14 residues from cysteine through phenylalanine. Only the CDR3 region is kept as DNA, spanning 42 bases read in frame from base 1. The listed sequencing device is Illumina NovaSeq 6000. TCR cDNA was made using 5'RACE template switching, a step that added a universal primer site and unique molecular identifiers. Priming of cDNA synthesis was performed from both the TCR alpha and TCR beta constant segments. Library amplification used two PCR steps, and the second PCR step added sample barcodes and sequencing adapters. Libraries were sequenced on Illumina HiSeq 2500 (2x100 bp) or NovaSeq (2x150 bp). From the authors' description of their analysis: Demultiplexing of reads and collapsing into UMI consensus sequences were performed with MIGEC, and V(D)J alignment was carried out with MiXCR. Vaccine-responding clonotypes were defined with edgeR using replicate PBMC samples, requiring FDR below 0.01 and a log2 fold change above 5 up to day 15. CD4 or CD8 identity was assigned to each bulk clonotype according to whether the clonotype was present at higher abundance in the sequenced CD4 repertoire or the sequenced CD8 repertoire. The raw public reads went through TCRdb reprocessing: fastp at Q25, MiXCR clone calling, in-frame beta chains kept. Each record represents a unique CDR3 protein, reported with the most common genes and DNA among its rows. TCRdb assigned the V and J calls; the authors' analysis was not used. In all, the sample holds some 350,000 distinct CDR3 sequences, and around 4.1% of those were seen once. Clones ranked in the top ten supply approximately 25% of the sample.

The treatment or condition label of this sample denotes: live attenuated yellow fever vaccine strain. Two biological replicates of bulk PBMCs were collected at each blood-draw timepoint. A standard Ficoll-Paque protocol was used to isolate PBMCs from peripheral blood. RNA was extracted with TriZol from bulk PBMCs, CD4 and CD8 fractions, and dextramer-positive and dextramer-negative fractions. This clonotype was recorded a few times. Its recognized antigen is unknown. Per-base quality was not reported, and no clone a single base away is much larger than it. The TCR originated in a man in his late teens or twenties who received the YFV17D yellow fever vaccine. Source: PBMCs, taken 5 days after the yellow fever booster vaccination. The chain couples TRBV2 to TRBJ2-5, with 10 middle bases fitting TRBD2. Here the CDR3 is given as CASRTSGLQETQYF. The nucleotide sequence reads TGTGCCAGCAGGACTAGCGGGCTGCAAGAGACCCAGTACTTC. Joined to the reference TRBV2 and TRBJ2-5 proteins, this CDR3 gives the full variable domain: EPEVTQTPSHQVTQMGQEVILRCVPISNHLYFYWYRQILGQKVEFLVSFYNNEISEKSEIFDDQFSVERPDGSNFTLKIRSTKLEDSAMYFCASRTSGLQETQYFGPGTRLLVL.